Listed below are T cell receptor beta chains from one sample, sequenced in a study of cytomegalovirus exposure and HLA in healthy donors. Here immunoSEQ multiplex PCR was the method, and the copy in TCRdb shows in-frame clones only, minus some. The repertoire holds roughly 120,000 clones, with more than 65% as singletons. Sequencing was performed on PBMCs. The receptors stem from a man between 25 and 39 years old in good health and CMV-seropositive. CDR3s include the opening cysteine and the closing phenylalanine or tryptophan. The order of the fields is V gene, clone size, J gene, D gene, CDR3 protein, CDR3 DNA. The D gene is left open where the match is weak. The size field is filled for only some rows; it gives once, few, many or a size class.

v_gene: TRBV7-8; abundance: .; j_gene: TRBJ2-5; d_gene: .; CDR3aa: CASSHPRTREQYF; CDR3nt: TGTGCCAGCAGCCATCCCCGGACGAGGGAGCAGTACTTC
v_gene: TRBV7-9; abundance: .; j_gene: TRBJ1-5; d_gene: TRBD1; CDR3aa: CASSPGTGRHQPQHF; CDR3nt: TGTGCCAGCAGCCCCGGGACAGGGCGGCATCAGCCCCAGCATTTT
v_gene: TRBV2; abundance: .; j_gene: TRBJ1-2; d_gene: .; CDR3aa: CASTGRGANYGYTF; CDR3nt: TGTGCCAGCACAGGGAGGGGGGCTAACTATGGCTACACCTTC
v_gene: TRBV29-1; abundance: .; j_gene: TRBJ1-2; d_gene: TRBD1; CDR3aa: CSVEDRTGVGYTF; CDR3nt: TGCAGCGTTGAAGATAGGACAGGGGTTGGCTACACCTTC
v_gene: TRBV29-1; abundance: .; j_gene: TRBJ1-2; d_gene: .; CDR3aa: CSVESRRGYTF; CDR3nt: TGCAGCGTTGAGAGTCGGAGAGGCTACACCTTC
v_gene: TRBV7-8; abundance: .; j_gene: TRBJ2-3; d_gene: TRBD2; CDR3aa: CASSFPGLAGGGDTQYF; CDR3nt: TGTGCCAGCAGCTTCCCGGGACTAGCGGGGGGGGGCGATACGCAGTATTTT
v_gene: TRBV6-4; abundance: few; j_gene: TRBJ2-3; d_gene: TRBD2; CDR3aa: CASSASGGASDTQYF; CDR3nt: TGTGCCAGCAGTGCCAGCGGGGGGGCCTCAGATACGCAGTATTTT
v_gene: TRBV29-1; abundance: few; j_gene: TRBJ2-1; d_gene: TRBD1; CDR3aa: CSGGRTGGRAEQFF; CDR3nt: TGCAGCGGTGGTAGGACAGGGGGGAGGGCTGAGCAGTTCTTC
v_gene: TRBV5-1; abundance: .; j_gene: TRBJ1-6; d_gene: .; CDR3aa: CASSFNGQEVNSPLHF; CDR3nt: TGCGCCAGCAGCTTTAATGGCCAGGAGGTTAATTCACCCCTCCACTTT
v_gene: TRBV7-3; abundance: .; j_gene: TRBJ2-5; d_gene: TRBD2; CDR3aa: CASSLWGGEETQYF; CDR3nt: TGTGCCAGCAGCTTATGGGGGGGTGAGGAGACCCAGTACTTC
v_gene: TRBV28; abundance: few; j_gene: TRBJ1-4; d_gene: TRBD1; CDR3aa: CASSLRRRGDRGEKLFF; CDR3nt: TGTGCCAGCAGTTTAAGAAGAAGGGGGGACAGGGGAGAAAAACTGTTTTTT
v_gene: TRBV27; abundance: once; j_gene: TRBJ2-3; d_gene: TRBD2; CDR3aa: CASSLRGVAGGPADTQYF; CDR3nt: TGTGCCAGCAGTTTACGGGGGGTAGCGGGGGGCCCGGCAGATACGCAGTATTTT
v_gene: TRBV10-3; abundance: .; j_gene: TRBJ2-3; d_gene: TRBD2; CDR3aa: CAISELAGTDTQYF; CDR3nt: TGTGCCATCAGTGAACTAGCGGGGACAGATACGCAGTATTTT
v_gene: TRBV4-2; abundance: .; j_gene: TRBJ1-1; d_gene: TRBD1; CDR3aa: CASSRTGGGTEAFF; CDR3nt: TGTGCCAGCAGCCGGACAGGGGGGGGGACTGAAGCTTTCTTT
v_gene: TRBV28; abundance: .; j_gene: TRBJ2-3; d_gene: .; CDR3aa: CASRVPLGDTDTQYF; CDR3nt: TGTGCCAGCAGAGTCCCCCTCGGAGACACAGATACGCAGTATTTT
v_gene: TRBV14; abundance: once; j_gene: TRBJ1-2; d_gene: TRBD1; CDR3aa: CASSQAGTGYPWGYTF; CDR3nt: TGTGCCAGCAGCCAAGCGGGGACAGGCTACCCCTGGGGCTACACCTTC
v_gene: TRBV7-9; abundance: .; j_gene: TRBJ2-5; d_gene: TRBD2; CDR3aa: CASSFTSGGETQYF; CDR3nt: TGTGCCAGCAGCTTCACTAGCGGGGGAGAGACCCAGTACTTC
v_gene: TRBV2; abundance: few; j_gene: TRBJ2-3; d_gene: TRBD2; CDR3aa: CASSGTSGVTDTQYF; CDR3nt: TGTGCCAGCAGTGGGACTAGCGGGGTAACAGATACGCAGTATTTT
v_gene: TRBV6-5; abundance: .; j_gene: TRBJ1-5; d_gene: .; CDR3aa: CASGDNQPQHF; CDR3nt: TGTGCCTCAGGGGATAATCAGCCCCAGCATTTT
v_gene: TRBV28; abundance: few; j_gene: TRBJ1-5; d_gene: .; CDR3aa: CATETPYGTGPNQPQHF; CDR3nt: TGTGCCACCGAGACCCCCTACGGTACAGGACCCAATCAGCCCCAGCATTTT
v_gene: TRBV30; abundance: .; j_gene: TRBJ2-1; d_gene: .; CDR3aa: CACTGSEQFF; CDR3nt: TGTGCCTGCACAGGCAGTGAGCAGTTCTTC
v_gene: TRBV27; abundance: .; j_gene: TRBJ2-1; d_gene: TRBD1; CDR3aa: CASSLWGQGFSYNEQFF; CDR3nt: TGTGCCAGCAGTTTATGGGGACAGGGGTTCTCCTACAATGAGCAGTTCTTC
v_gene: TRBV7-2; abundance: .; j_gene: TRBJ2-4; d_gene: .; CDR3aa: CASSLAFGGRAKNIQYF; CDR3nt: TGTGCCAGCAGCTTAGCCTTTGGAGGTAGAGCCAAAAACATTCAGTACTTC
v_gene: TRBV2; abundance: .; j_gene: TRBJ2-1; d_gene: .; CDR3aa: CATENREQFF; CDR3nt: TGTGCCACCGAAAATCGGGAGCAGTTCTTC
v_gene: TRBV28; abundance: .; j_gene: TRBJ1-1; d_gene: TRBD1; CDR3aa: CASAWGDRRATEAFF; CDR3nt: TGTGCCAGCGCCTGGGGGGACAGGAGGGCCACTGAAGCTTTCTTT
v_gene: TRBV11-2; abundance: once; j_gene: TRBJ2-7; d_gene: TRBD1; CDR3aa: CASSLPPGQGASYEQYF; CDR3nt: TGTGCCAGCAGCTTGCCGCCGGGACAGGGGGCCTCCTACGAGCAGTACTTC
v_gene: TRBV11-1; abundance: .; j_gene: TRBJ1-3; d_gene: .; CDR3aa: CASSLLRSGNTIYF; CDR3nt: TGTGCCAGCAGCTTACTTCGCTCTGGAAACACCATATATTTT
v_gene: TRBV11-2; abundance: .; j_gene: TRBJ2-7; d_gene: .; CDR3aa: CASSPPYKYYEQYF; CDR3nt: TGTGCCAGCAGCCCCCCCTACAAGTACTACGAGCAGTACTTC
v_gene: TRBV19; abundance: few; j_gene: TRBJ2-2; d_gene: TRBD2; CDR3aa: CASSIYSGGASTGELFF; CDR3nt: TGTGCCAGTAGTATTTATAGCGGGGGGGCCTCCACCGGGGAGCTGTTTTTT
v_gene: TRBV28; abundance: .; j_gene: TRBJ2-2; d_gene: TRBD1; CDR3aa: CASSLSDRDTGELFF; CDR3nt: TGTGCCAGCAGTTTATCCGACAGGGACACCGGGGAGCTGTTTTTT
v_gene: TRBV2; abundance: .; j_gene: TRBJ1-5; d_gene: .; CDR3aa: CASSKKGQGNQPQHF; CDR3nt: TGTGCCAGCAGTAAGAAAGGTCAGGGCAATCAGCCCCAGCATTTT
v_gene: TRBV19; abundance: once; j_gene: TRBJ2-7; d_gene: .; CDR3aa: CATASGRAGYEQYF; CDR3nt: TGTGCCACCGCCTCGGGCAGGGCGGGATACGAGCAGTACTTC
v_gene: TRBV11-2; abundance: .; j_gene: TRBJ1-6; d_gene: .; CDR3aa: CASSSQWGAYNSPLHF; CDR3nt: TGTGCCAGCAGCTCCCAGTGGGGGGCCTATAATTCACCCCTCCACTTT
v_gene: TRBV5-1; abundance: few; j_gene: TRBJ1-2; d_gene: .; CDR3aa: CASSLGTGQTYGYTF; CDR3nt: TGCGCCAGCAGCTTGGGAACTGGACAGACCTATGGCTACACCTTC
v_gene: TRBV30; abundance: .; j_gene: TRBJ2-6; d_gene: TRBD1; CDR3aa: CAGGTGISGANVLTF; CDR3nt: TGTGCCGGAGGGACAGGGATCTCTGGGGCCAACGTCCTGACTTTC
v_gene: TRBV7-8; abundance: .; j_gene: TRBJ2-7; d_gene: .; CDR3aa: CASSLFEGQHYEQYF; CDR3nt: TGTGCCAGCAGCCTATTCGAAGGACAGCACTACGAGCAGTACTTC
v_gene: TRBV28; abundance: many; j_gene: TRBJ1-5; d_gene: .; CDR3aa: CASSPWGRESNQPQHF; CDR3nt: TGTGCCAGCAGCCCCTGGGGGAGGGAAAGCAATCAGCCCCAGCATTTT
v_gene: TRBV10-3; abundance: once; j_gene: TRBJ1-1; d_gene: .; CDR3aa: CAISESAQALLNTEAFF; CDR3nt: TGTGCCATCAGTGAGTCGGCCCAGGCCCTTCTGAACACTGAAGCTTTCTTT
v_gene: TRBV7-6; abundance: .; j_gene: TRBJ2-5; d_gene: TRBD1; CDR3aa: CASKPGQGARMKTQYF; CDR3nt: TGTGCCAGCAAACCGGGACAGGGGGCCCGGATGAAGACCCAGTACTTC
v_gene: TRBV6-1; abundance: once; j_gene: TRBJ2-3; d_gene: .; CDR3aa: CASSGKRLGTSTDTQYF; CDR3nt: TGTGCCAGCAGTGGCAAGCGACTAGGGACTAGCACAGATACGCAGTATTTT
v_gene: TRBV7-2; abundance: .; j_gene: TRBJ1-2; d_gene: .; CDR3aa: CASSLSGAVRGYTF; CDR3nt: TGTGCCAGCAGCTTATCTGGGGCCGTAAGGGGCTACACCTTC
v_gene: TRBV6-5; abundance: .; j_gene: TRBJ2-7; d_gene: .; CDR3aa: CATGDSPQYSEQYF; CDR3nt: TGTGCCACCGGAGACAGCCCCCAGTATAGCGAGCAGTACTTC
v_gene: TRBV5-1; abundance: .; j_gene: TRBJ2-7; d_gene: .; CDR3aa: CASSFLGERNEQYF; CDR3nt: TGCGCCAGCAGCTTCCTCGGGGAGAGAAACGAGCAGTACTTC
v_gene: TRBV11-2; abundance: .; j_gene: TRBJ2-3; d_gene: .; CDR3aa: CASSLGLTLDTQYF; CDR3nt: TGTGCCAGCAGCTTAGGACTGACTTTAGATACGCAGTATTTT
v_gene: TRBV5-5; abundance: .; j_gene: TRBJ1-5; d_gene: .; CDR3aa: CASSLDGSGQPQHF; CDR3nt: TGTGCCAGCAGCTTGGACGGGTCCGGGCAGCCCCAGCATTTT
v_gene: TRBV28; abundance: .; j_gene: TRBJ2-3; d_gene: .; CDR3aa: CASTFRGIVSNQPQYF; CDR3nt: TGTGCCAGCACCTTCCGGGGGATCGTTAGCAATCAGCCCCAGTATTTT
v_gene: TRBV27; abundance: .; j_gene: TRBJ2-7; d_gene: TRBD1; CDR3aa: CASSLAGTGGYEQYF; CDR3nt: TGTGCCAGCAGTTTGGCCGGGACAGGGGGATACGAGCAGTACTTC
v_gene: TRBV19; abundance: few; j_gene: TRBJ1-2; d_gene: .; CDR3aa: CASSINRVYGYTF; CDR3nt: TGTGCCAGTAGTATTAACAGGGTCTATGGCTACACCTTC
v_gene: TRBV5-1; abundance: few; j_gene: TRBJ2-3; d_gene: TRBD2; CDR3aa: CASKWRGGAPTDTQYF; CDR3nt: TGCGCCAGCAAGTGGCGCGGGGGGGCTCCCACAGATACGCAGTATTTT
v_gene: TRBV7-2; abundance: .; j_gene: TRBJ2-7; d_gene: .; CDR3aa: CASSEAAGNSYEQYF; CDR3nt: TGTGCCAGCAGCGAGGCAGCGGGCAACTCCTACGAGCAGTACTTC
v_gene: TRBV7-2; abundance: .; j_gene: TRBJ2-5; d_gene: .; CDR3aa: CASSPQGGVWETQYF; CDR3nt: TGTGCCAGCAGCCCACAGGGGGGGGTTTGGGAGACCCAGTACTTC
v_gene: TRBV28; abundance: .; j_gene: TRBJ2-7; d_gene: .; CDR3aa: CASSGSTVQYF; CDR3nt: TGTGCCAGCAGTGGGAGCACCGTGCAGTACTTC
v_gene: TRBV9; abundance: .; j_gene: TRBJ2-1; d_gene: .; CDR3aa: CASSVASDEQFF; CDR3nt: TGTGCCAGCAGCGTAGCTAGCGATGAGCAGTTCTTC
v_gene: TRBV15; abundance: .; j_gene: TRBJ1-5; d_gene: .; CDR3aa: CATSRSRGTGNQPQHF; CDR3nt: TGTGCCACCAGCAGAAGTCGGGGGACGGGCAATCAGCCCCAGCATTTT
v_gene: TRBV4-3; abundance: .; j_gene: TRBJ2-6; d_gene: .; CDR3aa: CASSQEGGSGANVLTF; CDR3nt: TGCGCCAGCAGCCAAGAGGGGGGATCTGGGGCCAACGTCCTGACTTTC
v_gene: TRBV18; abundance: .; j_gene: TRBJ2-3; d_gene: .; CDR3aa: CASSPPWGPRTDTQYF; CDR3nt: TGTGCCAGCTCACCCCCATGGGGGCCGCGTACAGATACGCAGTATTTT
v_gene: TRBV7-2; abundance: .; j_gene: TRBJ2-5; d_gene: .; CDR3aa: CASSPGDSWETQYF; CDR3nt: TGTGCCAGCAGCCCCGGGGATAGCTGGGAGACCCAGTACTTC
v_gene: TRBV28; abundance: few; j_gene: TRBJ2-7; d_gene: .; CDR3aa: CASSLGRSLYF; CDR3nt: TGTGCCAGCAGTTTAGGTCGGTCGTTGTACTTC
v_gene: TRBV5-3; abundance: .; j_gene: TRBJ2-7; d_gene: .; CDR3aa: CARSRRDMWFYEQYF; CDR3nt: TGTGCCAGAAGCCGCCGGGACATGTGGTTTTACGAGCAGTACTTC
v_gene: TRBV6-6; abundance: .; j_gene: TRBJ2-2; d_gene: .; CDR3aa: CASSYRQGSAGELFF; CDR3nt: TGTGCCAGCAGTTATAGGCAGGGAAGCGCCGGGGAGCTGTTTTTT